Presented here are 7 T cell receptor beta chains from one specimen sequenced in a study of cytomegalovirus exposure and HLA in healthy donors. PCR was performed using 60 Vbeta and 13 Jbeta primers. Data came from immunoSEQ multiplex PCR; TCRdb stores just in-frame clones and leaves some out. This table holds some 140,000 clones, about 80% found once. The sequenced sample was PBMCs. These receptor sequences come from a woman aged 35 to 49 in good health and CMV-seronegative.

The chain joins TRBV7-9 to TRBJ1-1; TRBD1 is a possible D gene (5 bases). The germline V and J ends were trimmed by 1 base and 4 bases, with 16 bases remaining between them. The CDR3 extends over 16 amino acids. The germline V gene encodes CDR1 SEHNR and CDR2 FQNEAQ (reference sequence). CDR3 in DNA: TGTGCCAGCAGCTTAGGGTCGGGGGTTGGAGGCACTGAAGCTTTCTTT. Translating it yields CASSLGSGVGGTEAFF.

CDR3 residues: CASSWGDVENTIYF. The CDR3 DNA sequence: TGTGCCAGCAGCTGGGGGGACGTCGAAAACACCATATATTTT. V usage is TRBV5-6 and J usage is TRBJ1-3; D is perhaps TRBD1 (5 bases). V was shortened by 3 bases and J by 6 bases, with 13 bases between the two germline ends. The germline gives CDR1 SGHDT, CDR2 YYEEEE. The CDR3 totals 14 residues.

The chain uses TRBV19 and TRBJ1-5; 10 bases match TRBD1. After removal of 7 bases from V and 2 bases from J, the junction contained 2 bases not matched to a gene. The CDR3 runs 14 residues. Germline loops: CDR1 LNHDA, CDR2 SQIVND (reference sequence). CDR3 protein: CASTGQGGNQPQHF. In DNA form, the CDR3 reads TGTGCCAGTACCGGACAGGGGGGCAATCAGCCCCAGCATTTT. Full variable domain (outside the CDR3, taken from reference TRBV19 and TRBJ1-5): DGGITQSPKYLFRKEGQNVTLSCEQNLNHDAMYWYRQDPGQGLRLIYYSQIVNDFQKGDIAEGYSVSREKKESFPLTVTSAQKNPTAFYLCASTGQGGNQPQHFGDGTRLSIL.

This chain connects TRBV9 to TRBJ1-3; D is possibly TRBD1 (6 bases). In germline, CDR1 is SGDLS, CDR2 YYNGEE. The V end lost 0 bases, the J end lost 8 bases, and 9 bases lay between the germline ends. The CDR3 extends over 13 amino acids. CDR3 amino acids: CASSVDRADTIYF. The DNA of the CDR3 is TGTGCCAGCAGCGTAGACAGGGCAGACACCATATATTTT.

This sequence joins TRBV2 and TRBJ1-5; 8 bases map to TRBD1. CDR3 length: 15 amino acids. Germline assignment: CDR1 SNHLY and CDR2 FYNNEI. Germline trimming cut 6 bases from V and 2 bases from J; bases unmatched to any gene: 6. The CDR3 DNA reads TGTGCCAGCAGGCCGGACAGGGCGGGCAATCAGCCCCAGCATTTT. Translation: CASRPDRAGNQPQHF. Filled out from reference TRBV2 and TRBJ1-5, the complete variable domain reads EPEVTQTPSHQVTQMGQEVILRCVPISNHLYFYWYRQILGQKVEFLVSFYNNEISEKSEIFDDQFSVERPDGSNFTLKIRSTKLEDSAMYFCASRPDRAGNQPQHFGDGTRLSIL.

The chain combines TRBV6-1 with TRBJ1-5, with 7 nucleotides matching TRBD1. Germline lookup yields CDR1 MNHNS and CDR2 SASEGT. Unmatched junction bases numbered 9, after V lost 5 bases and J lost 5 bases. The CDR3 spans 15 residues. DNA of the CDR3: TGTGCCAGCAGTTGGATAGGGGGCGTAGATCAGCCCCAGCATTTT. Translating gives CASSWIGGVDQPQHF.

This clone occurred once. J is TRBJ2-7 and V is TRBV2; 11 positions agree with TRBD2. CDR3 length equals 14 residues. Losses at the gene ends were 5 bases for V and 2 bases for J; bases not matched to a gene: 2. The germline V gene encodes CDR1 SNHLY and CDR2 FYNNEI. The CDR3, as DNA: TGTGCCAGCAGTACTAGCGGGAGTACCTACGAGCAGTACTTC. Residues: CASSTSGSTYEQYF.